This T cell receptor (beta chain) was identified during a study of blood T cell repertoires in COVID-19. Background on the study: Sites across the United States, Italy and Spain contributed samples from acute and convalescent COVID-19. T cells, B-cell-depleted T cells, or PBMCs supplied cDNA or gDNA.

Unmatched junction bases numbered 6, after V lost 4 bases and J lost 1 base. CDR1 is SGHRS and CDR2 is YFSETQ in the germline V gene. This CDR3 is 16 amino acids long. In the source study's methods: Reference gene primer amplification gave estimated nucleated cell counts. Measured with immunoSEQ multiplex PCR; TCRdb has only the in-frame clones, and not every one. V and J calls and clone size are given by that table; D and trimming were obtained from the DNA. The sample records roughly 76,000 clones, less than 95% being singletons. The specimen sequenced was peripheral blood. The clonotype originates from a woman aged 55-75 years with active COVID-19. The rearrangement uses TRBV5-1 and TRBJ2-2; 8 nucleotides agree with TRBD1. CDR3 residues: CASSNDRGGNTGELFF. The CDR3 region has the DNA TGCGCCAGCAGCAACGACAGGGGCGGGAACACCGGGGAGCTGTTTTTT.